Shown below are 11 T cell receptor beta chains from a single sample sequenced in a study of T cells in narcolepsy. Clones were read by immunoSEQ multiplex PCR, and TCRdb kept only the in-frame ones, dropping some. The table shows about 34,000 clones, with approximately 77% occurring only once. The sample taken for sequencing was memory (CD45RA-) CD4+ T cells from blood. The receptors derive from a human donor in good health.

The chain uses TRBV19 and TRBJ2-1; 15 bases map to TRBD2. The ends lost 5 bases at V and 0 bases at J; junction bases unmatched: 23. Per germline, CDR1 LNHDA and CDR2 SQIVND (reference sequence). There are 24 residues in the CDR3. CDR3: CASSSLPGRTGLAGGRSSYNEQFF. CDR3 DNA sequence: TGTGCCAGTAGTTCCCTCCCGGGACGAACGGGACTAGCGGGAGGCCGGAGCTCCTACAATGAGCAGTTCTTC.

The CDR3 reads CASSFSASDYNEQFF. For the CDR3, the DNA is TGTGCCAGCAGCTTCTCGGCTAGCGATTACAATGAGCAGTTCTTC. The V gene is TRBV7-2, the J gene TRBJ2-1, with a possible D match to TRBD2 (6 bases). V lost 3 bases to trimming and J lost 4 bases, with 13 bases between them. Looked up from germline, CDR1 is SGHTA and CDR2 is FQGNSA. The CDR3 spans 15 residues.

The chain links TRBV19 to TRBJ1-3; D unclear. V was clipped by 5 bases and J by 3 bases, with 5 bases between them. Germline V gene lookup returns CDR1 LNHDA and CDR2 SQIVND (reference sequence). The CDR3 runs 12 residues. Here the CDR3 reads CASSYRGNTIYF. CDR3 DNA sequence: TGTGCCAGTAGTTACCGTGGAAACACCATATATTTT. The full variable domain, in which reference TRBV19 and TRBJ1-3 provide the parts outside the CDR3, is DGGITQSPKYLFRKEGQNVTLSCEQNLNHDAMYWYRQDPGQGLRLIYYSQIVNDFQKGDIAEGYSVSREKKESFPLTVTSAQKNPTAFYLCASSYRGNTIYFGEGSWLTVV.

The gene calls are TRBV18 and TRBJ1-2; the match to TRBD1 covers 9 bases. CDR1 and CDR2 (germline): KGHSH, LQKENI. The CDR3 totals 14 residues. J gave up 2 bases and V 6 bases, and 4 bases lay outside the gene matches. The DNA for the CDR3 is TGTGCCAGCTCGCCGGGACAGGGAAACTATGGCTACACCTTC. It is translated as CASSPGQGNYGYTF.

The genes are TRBV5-1 and TRBJ2-1; 11 nucleotides line up with TRBD1. The CDR3 runs to 16 residues. Losses at the gene ends were 2 bases for V and 7 bases for J; bases not matched to a gene: 8. Germline V gives CDR1 SGHRS, CDR2 YFSETQ. Written as DNA, the CDR3 is TGCGCCAGCAGCTTCGCGGGACAGGGGGTAGTTAATGAGCAGTTCTTC. Its translation: CASSFAGQGVVNEQFF.

This rearrangement joins TRBV5-4 to TRBJ1-1, with D unresolved. V was shortened by 0 bases and J by 0 bases, with 6 bases between the two germline ends. Germline CDR1 SGHNT, CDR2 YYREEE (reference sequence). The CDR3 covers 14 residues. CDR3 sequence: CASSLGNMNTEAFF. CDR3 DNA sequence: TGTGCCAGCAGCTTGGGCAACATGAACACTGAAGCTTTCTTT.

J is TRBJ2-1 and V is TRBV11-3; the D is unclear. Germline V gives CDR1 SGHNT, CDR2 YENEEA. This CDR3 contains 16 residues. V lost 6 bases, J lost 0 bases, and 15 bases lay in between. CDR3 DNA: TGTGCCAGCAGTCTCGCACCCTTCAGCTCCTACAATGAGCAGTTCTTC. Protein sequence: CASSLAPFSSYNEQFF.

The chain joins TRBV7-2 to TRBJ1-2, with 8 bases fitting TRBD1. J gave up 4 bases and V 3 bases, and 4 bases lay outside the gene matches. Germline CDR1 is SGHTA and CDR2 is FQGNSA. The length of the CDR3 is 14 residues. The CDR3: CASSFRQGSYGYTF. CDR3 DNA sequence: TGTGCCAGCAGCTTTAGACAGGGGAGCTATGGCTACACCTTC.

The genes are TRBV12-2 and TRBJ2-3. TRBV12-2 is a documented pseudogene. The CDR3 spans 13 residues. In nucleotides, the CDR3 is TGTGCAAGTCGCTTAGGGGACACAGATACGCAGTATTTT. It translates to CASRLGDTDTQYF.

The rearrangement links TRBV6-1 to TRBJ2-3; D is undetermined. The germline CDR1 and CDR2 sequences are MNHNS and SASEGT. The CDR3 has 15 residues. Trimming took off 4 bases at V and 4 bases at J, with 15 bases between the two ends. The CDR3 DNA reads as TGTGCCAGCAGTGTTGTAAGACGGTACGCAGATACGCAGTATTTT. This gives the protein CASSVVRRYADTQYF.

This chain joins TRBV9 and TRBJ2-1; D gene ambiguous. V lost 3 bases to trimming and J lost 4 bases, with 8 bases between them. Germline lookup yields CDR1 SGDLS and CDR2 YYNGEE. The CDR3 has 13 residues. The CDR3 protein is CASSGLTYNEQFF. The CDR3 coding sequence is TGTGCCAGCAGCGGCCTAACGTACAATGAGCAGTTCTTC.